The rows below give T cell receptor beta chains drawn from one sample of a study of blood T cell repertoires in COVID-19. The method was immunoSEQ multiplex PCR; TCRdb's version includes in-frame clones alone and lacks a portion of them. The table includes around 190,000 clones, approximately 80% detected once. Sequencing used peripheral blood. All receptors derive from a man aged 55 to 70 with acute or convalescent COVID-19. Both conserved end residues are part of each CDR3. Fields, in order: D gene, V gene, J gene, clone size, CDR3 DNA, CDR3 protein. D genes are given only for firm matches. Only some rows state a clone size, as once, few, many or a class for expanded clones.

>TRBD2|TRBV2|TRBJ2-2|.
TGTGCCAGCAGTGACCCGGGAGGACCTACCGGGGAGCTGTTTTTT
CASSDPGGPTGELFF
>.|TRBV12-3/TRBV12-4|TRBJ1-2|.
TGTGCCAGCAGTTTAGGGGGCGGCTACACCTTC
CASSLGGGYTF
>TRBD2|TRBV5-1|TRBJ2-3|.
TGCGCCAGCAGCTCCATTCCCCCGGCTAGCGGGGGGACAGATACGCAGTATTTT
CASSSIPPASGGTDTQYF
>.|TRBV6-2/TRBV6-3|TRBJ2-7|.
TGTGCCAGCAGCCGACTCTACGAGCAGTACTTC
CASSRLYEQYF
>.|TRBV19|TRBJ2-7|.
TGTGCCAGTAGTAAAGGGCCAGGGGCCAAGGGCGAGCAGTACTTC
CASSKGPGAKGEQYF
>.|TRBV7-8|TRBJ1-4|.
TGTGCCAGCAGCTCGGACAGATCTGCAACTAATGAAAAACTGTTTTTT
CASSSDRSATNEKLFF
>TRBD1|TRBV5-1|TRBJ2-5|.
TGCGCCAGCAGCTTGGCCCCGGGACAGGGGAGTGGGACCCAGTACTTC
CASSLAPGQGSGTQYF
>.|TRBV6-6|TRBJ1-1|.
TGTGCCAGCCATTCGGACATTATGAACACTGAAGCTTTCTTT
CASHSDIMNTEAFF
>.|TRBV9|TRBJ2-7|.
TGTGCCAGCAGCGTAGGACAGGAAATCTACGAGCAGTACTTC
CASSVGQEIYEQYF
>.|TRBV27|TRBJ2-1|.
TGTGCCAGCAGTTTGGGCAGAGAGGACATTTACAATGAGCAGTTCTTC
CASSLGREDIYNEQFF
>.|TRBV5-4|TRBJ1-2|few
TGTGCCAGCAGCTTGGAATTGGGGGCGAGTAACTATGGCTACACCTTC
CASSLELGASNYGYTF
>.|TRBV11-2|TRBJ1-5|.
TGTGCCAGCAGCTTAATGGCAGATCAGCCCCAGCATTTT
CASSLMADQPQHF
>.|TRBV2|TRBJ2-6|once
TGTGCCAGCAGTCTAGGGGCCTCTGGGGCCAACGTCCTGACTTTC
CASSLGASGANVLTF
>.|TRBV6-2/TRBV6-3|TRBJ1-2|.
TGTGCCAGCAACCCAACAGGGTGGAGCTATGGCTACACCTTC
CASNPTGWSYGYTF
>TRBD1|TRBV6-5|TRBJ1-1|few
TGTGCCAGCAGAAGGGATTCGGACAGGGGAATTGGAGCTTTCTTT
CASRRDSDRGIGAFF
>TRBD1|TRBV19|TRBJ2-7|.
TGTGCCAGTAGTAACGGGACAGGATACTACCCTCGTGAGCAGTACTTC
CASSNGTGYYPREQYF
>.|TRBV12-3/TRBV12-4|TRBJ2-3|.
TGTGCCAGCAGCCCCAGGGCAACAGATACGCAGTATTTT
CASSPRATDTQYF
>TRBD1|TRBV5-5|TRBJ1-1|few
TGTGCCAGCAGCCCCGTTTCGACAGGGACCATTGAAGCTTTCTTT
CASSPVSTGTIEAFF
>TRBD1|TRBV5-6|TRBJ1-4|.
TGTGCCAGCAGTACCAGGGGGGTTAATGAAAAACTGTTTTTT
CASSTRGVNEKLFF
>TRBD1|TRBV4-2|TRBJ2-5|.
TGTGCCAGCAGCCGAGACCGGGACAGGGTTTGGGAGACCCAGTACTTC
CASSRDRDRVWETQYF
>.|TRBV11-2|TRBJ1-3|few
TGTGCCAGCAGCTTGACGGACTTCTCTGGAAACACCATATATTTT
CASSLTDFSGNTIYF
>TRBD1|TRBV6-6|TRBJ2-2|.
TGTGCCAGCAGTCTCCAATCGCCAGGACAGGGGAGGACCGGGGAGCTGTTTTTT
CASSLQSPGQGRTGELFF
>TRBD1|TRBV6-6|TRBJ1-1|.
TGTGCCAGCAGTTACCCAGAGGACAGGGCTGATGCTTTCTTT
CASSYPEDRADAFF
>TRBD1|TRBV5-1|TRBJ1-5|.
TGCGCCAGCAGCCCGGACAGGTTGGGACAGCCCCAGCATTTT
CASSPDRLGQPQHF
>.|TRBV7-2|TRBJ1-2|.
TGTGCCAGCATCATCTCCAGTTATGGCTACACCTTC
CASIISSYGYTF
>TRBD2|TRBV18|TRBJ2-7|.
TGTGCCAGCTCACCGAATAGCGGGGGCTCCTACGAGCAGTACTTC
CASSPNSGGSYEQYF
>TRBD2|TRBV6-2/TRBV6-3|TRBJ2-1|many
TGTGCCAGCAGTTACTCGAGCGGGGGGCGGGTCTATGAGCAGTTCTTC
CASSYSSGGRVYEQFF
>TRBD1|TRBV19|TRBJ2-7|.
TGTGCCAGCCGACAAACCACAGGGGCCTCATCGAGTATCTACGAGCAGTACTTC
CASRQTTGASSSIYEQYF
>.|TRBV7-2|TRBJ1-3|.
TGTGCCAGCAGCCTGAACTACGCAGGAAACACCATATATTTT
CASSLNYAGNTIYF
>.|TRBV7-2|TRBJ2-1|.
TGTGCCAGCAGCTTAGGGGGCTCCGGCAGGGACAATGAGCAGTTCTTC
CASSLGGSGRDNEQFF
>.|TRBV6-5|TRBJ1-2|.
TGTGCCAGCAGTAATCTGGCGGGGGCGAGCTACACCTTC
CASSNLAGASYTF
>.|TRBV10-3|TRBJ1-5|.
TGTGCCATCAGTGAGTCTGCGGGGGTACAGCCCCAGCATTTT
CAISESAGVQPQHF
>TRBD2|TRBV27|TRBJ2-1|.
TGTGCCAGCAGCCCGGGACTAGCGGGGGTCTACAATGAGCAGTTCTTC
CASSPGLAGVYNEQFF
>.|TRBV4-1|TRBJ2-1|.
TGCGCCAGCAGCCAAGGGCCCCCGGAACTAGTTGCCTCCAATGAGCAGTTCTTC
CASSQGPPELVASNEQFF
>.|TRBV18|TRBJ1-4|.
TGTGCCAGCTCACCGAGTGCAACTAATGAAAAACTGTTTTTT
CASSPSATNEKLFF
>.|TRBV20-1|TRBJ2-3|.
TGCAGTGCTAGTCAGGACTTAGGCACAGATACGCAGTATTTT
CSASQDLGTDTQYF
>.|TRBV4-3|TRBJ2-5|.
TGCGCCAGCAGCCAAGATCGTCCAGGGGCGGGCGAGACCCAGTACTTC
CASSQDRPGAGETQYF
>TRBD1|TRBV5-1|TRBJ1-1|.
TGCGCCAGCAGCTTGAGGACAGGGTCGATGAACACTGAAGCTTTCTTT
CASSLRTGSMNTEAFF
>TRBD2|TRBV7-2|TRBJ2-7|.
TGTGCCAGCAGCTTATATGTTATTCGGGGACTAGACTTCCACGAGCAGTACTTC
CASSLYVIRGLDFHEQYF
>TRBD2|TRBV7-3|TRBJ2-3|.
TGTGCCAGCAGCCCGCGGGGGGGCACAGATACGCAGTATTTT
CASSPRGGTDTQYF
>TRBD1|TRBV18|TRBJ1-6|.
TGTGCCAGCTCACCAGGGGAACAGGGGAAATGCTTTTTT
CASSPGEQGKCFF
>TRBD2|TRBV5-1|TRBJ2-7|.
TGCGCCAGCAGCTTGGGCGGGGGATTCAGCGAGCAGTACTTC
CASSLGGGFSEQYF
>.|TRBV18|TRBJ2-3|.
TGTGCCAGCTCCGTCCCCGGACAGCAACCTAGCACAGATACGCAGTATTTT
CASSVPGQQPSTDTQYF
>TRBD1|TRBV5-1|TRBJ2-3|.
TGCGCCAGCAGCCCCGACAGGGTGCCAGATACGCAGTATTTT
CASSPDRVPDTQYF
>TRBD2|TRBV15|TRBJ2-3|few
TGTGCCACCAATTCGGATAGCGGGGGAACAATAGATACGCAGTATTTT
CATNSDSGGTIDTQYF
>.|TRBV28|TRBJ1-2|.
TGTGCCAGCAGTTCGGACAGACAGGGCTACACCTTC
CASSSDRQGYTF
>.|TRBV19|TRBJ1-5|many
TGTGCCAGTAGTATGGGGGGGCCTCGTTCGCCCCAGCATTTT
CASSMGGPRSPQHF